Following are 29 T cell receptor beta chains from one sample sequenced in a study of control samples from healthy donors and cancer patients. Method: immunoSEQ multiplex PCR; TCRdb's copy keeps in-frame clones and lacks some. The data show some 9,800 clones, with just over 90% seen just once and roughly 22% held by the top ten. Source material: PBMCs. These receptors all come from a man in his sixties with colorectal cancer.

The J gene is TRBJ1-2, the V gene TRBV28; D perhaps matches TRBD1 (5 bases). Trimming took 6 bases from V and 2 from J, leaving 13 bases between them. The CDR3 spans 14 residues. Germline CDR1 reads MDHEN; CDR2 reads SYDVKM. In DNA form, the CDR3 reads TGTGCCAGCAGCACGGACACCCCAAACTATGGCTACACCTTC. Translation: CASSTDTPNYGYTF.

The chain couples TRBV5-1 to TRBJ1-1; D is perhaps TRBD1 (5 bases). This CDR3 region has 14 residues. The V end lost 0 bases, the J end lost 1 base, and 7 bases lay between the germline ends. The germline gives CDR1 SGHRS, CDR2 YFSETQ. The CDR3 bases are TGCGCCAGCAGCTTGGGACAGAGGAACACTGAAGCTTTCTTT. Amino acid sequence: CASSLGQRNTEAFF.

Points on this clone: One end of the junction fails to match germline, which may point to a read error. This chain joins TRBV6-6 and TRBJ1-2; perhaps TRBD1 as D (5 bases). Germline lookup yields CDR1 MNHNY and CDR2 SVGAGI (reference sequence). The CDR3 loop spans 15 amino acids. Written as DNA, the CDR3 is TGTGCCAGCAGCCCGGGGCGGGCAGCGGGGTCTGGCCACACCTTC. Its protein is CASSPGRAAGSGHTF.

This clone appeared a single time. V gene TRBV18 combines with J gene TRBJ2-5, with D possibly called TRBD1 or TRBD2 (5 bases each). Trimming cost V 1 base and J 3 bases, with 12 bases left between them. The CDR3 is made up of 15 amino acids. Germline values: CDR1 KGHSH, CDR2 LQKENI. Here the CDR3 reads CASSPRWQGEETQYF. Written as DNA, the CDR3 is TGTGCCAGCTCACCACGGTGGCAGGGAGAAGAGACCCAGTACTTC.

The chain employs TRBV9 and TRBJ2-2; no reliable D call. CDR3 length equals 14 residues. Trimming removed 1 base at V and 4 bases at J, with 8 bases between. The germline CDR1 and CDR2 sequences are SGDLS and YYNGEE. The CDR3 sequence: CASSVKVGTGELFF. The CDR3, as DNA: TGTGCCAGCAGCGTAAAGGTCGGCACCGGGGAGCTGTTTTTT.

J is TRBJ2-7 and V is TRBV9; 8 bases match TRBD1. The CDR3 covers 15 residues. Per germline, CDR1 SGDLS and CDR2 YYNGEE. V was pared by 3 bases and J by 6 bases, with 11 bases of the junction left unmatched. The CDR3 protein is CASSASDRVEGEQYF. CDR3 bases: TGTGCCAGCAGCGCCTCGGACAGGGTGGAGGGCGAGCAGTACTTC.

This chain uses TRBV27 with TRBJ2-1, with TRBD2 identical over 9 bases. Looked up from germline, CDR1 is MNHEY and CDR2 is SMNVEV (reference sequence). This CDR3 comprises 15 residues. V shed 4 bases and J 6 bases; nucleotides not matched to a gene: 7. The chain's CDR3 is CASSWGGGAANEQFF. For the CDR3, the DNA is TGTGCCAGCAGTTGGGGCGGGGGGGCCGCCAATGAGCAGTTCTTC.

The chain links TRBV6-2 or TRBV6-3 to TRBJ2-1; TRBD2 matches 10 bases. Germline CDR1 is MNHEY and CDR2 is SVGEGT. V gave up 2 bases and J gave up 0 bases; unmatched junction bases: 7. This CDR3 spans 18 amino acids. CDR3 sequence reads: CASSYPTSGAYSYNEQFF. Written as DNA, the CDR3 is TGTGCCAGCAGTTACCCCACTAGCGGGGCATACTCCTACAATGAGCAGTTCTTC.

The rearrangement joins TRBV28 to TRBJ1-5; no clear D gene. V lost 6 bases and J lost 5, with 8 bases in between. The CDR3 is 12 amino acids. Germline loops: CDR1 MDHEN, CDR2 SYDVKM. The CDR3 loop is CASSTPDQPQHF. CDR3 sequence (DNA): TGTGCCAGCAGCACCCCGGATCAGCCCCAGCATTTT.

The chain is built from TRBV5-5 and TRBJ1-4, with 9 bases matching TRBD1. V trimming: 4 bases; J trimming: 6 bases; junction bases outside the gene matches: 4. This CDR3 comprises 14 residues. Germline V gene data show CDR1 as SGHKS and CDR2 as YYEKEE (reference sequence). CDR3 loop: CASSRDRVHEKLFF. The CDR3 DNA reads TGTGCCAGCAGCCGGGACAGGGTTCATGAAAAACTGTTTTTT.

The chain carries TRBV24-1 and TRBJ2-5; 7 bases match TRBD2. Trimming at V came to 5 bases and at J to 3 bases, leaving 8 bases not matched to a gene. CDR1 and CDR2 (germline): KGHDR, SFDVKD. The CDR3 is 15 residues long. As DNA, the CDR3 is TGTGCCACCAGTGGGGTGGGGAGGGGCGAAGAGACCCAGTACTTC. Translated, it gives CATSGVGRGEETQYF.

The V and J genes are TRBV5-5 and TRBJ2-7; 9 bases agree with TRBD2. Germline loops: CDR1 SGHKS, CDR2 YYEKEE (reference sequence). This CDR3 region has 14 residues. J gave up 7 bases and V 0 bases, and 5 bases lay outside the gene matches. The chain's CDR3 is CASSLGGLAREQYF. For the CDR3, the DNA is TGTGCCAGCAGCTTGGGGGGACTAGCTCGTGAGCAGTACTTC. Full variable domain (outside the CDR3, taken from reference TRBV5-5 and TRBJ2-7): DAGVTQSPTHLIKTRGQQVTLRCSPISGHKSVSWYQQVLGQGPQFIFQYYEKEERGRGNFPDRFSARQFPNYSSELNVNALLLGDSALYLCASSLGGLAREQYFGPGTRLTVT.

This chain joins TRBV5-5 and TRBJ1-6; D gene unclear. This CDR3 is 17 amino acids long. In germline, CDR1 is SGHKS, CDR2 YYEKEE (reference sequence). V gave up 0 bases and J gave up 3 bases, with 13 bases separating them. CDR3 DNA sequence: TGTGCCAGCAGCTTGGCCGTCTCGGAGGGCTATAATTCACCCCTCCACTTT. It codes for CASSLAVSEGYNSPLHF.

V usage is TRBV18 and J usage is TRBJ1-1; TRBD1 matches 8 bases. V was clipped by 2 bases and J by 11 bases; unmatched bases: 22. CDR1 is KGHSH and CDR2 is LQKENI in the germline V gene. CDR3 length: 18 amino acids. The CDR3 loop reads CASSPILTGTGVEMDAFF. DNA of the CDR3: TGTGCCAGCTCACCAATTCTGACCGGGACAGGCGTCGAGATGGATGCTTTCTTT.

This rearrangement joins TRBV7-8 to TRBJ1-1; unclear D gene. V dropped 5 bases and J dropped 0 bases, with 7 bases sitting between them. CDR1 SGHVS and CDR2 FQNEAQ come from the germline V gene. The CDR3 runs to 13 residues. CDR3: CASSPPMNTEAFF. The CDR3 region has the DNA TGTGCCAGCAGCCCCCCGATGAACACTGAAGCTTTCTTT.

This chain links TRBV9 with TRBJ2-1; D might be TRBD2 (5 bases). V gave up 4 bases and J gave up 10 bases, with 18 bases separating them. Germline CDR1 is SGDLS and CDR2 is YYNGEE. The CDR3 totals 14 residues. The CDR3 nucleotides are TGTGCCAGCAGCTCGGCGCTCCTCGAGGGCGAGCAGTTCTTC. Translated: CASSSALLEGEQFF.

The genes are TRBV7-8 and TRBJ1-5, with D tentatively TRBD1 (5 bases). The CDR3 is 13 amino acids. Trimming shortened V by 8 bases and J by 8 bases, and 16 bases separated the two germline ends. Germline CDR1 reads SGHVS; CDR2 reads FQNEAQ. The DNA of the CDR3 is TGTGCCAGCGGGGGGACGCCAAAGGAGCCCCAGCATTTT. Amino acid sequence: CASGGTPKEPQHF.

V usage is TRBV9 and J usage is TRBJ2-3; TRBD2 aligns across 14 bases. CDR3 length equals 17 residues. Per the germline V gene, CDR1 is SGDLS and CDR2 is YYNGEE. Trimming removed 2 bases from V and 2 bases from J; junction bases left unmatched: 4. CDR3 in amino acids: CASSVGTSGGDTDTQYF. CDR3 bases: TGTGCCAGCAGCGTGGGGACTAGCGGGGGCGACACAGATACGCAGTATTTT. The entire variable domain, with the rest obtained from reference TRBV9 and TRBJ2-3, is as follows: DSGVTQTPKHLITATGQRVTLRCSPRSGDLSVYWYQQSLDQGLQFLIQYYNGEERAKGNILERFSAQQFPDLHSELNLSSLELGDSALYFCASSVGTSGGDTDTQYFGPGTRLTVL.

This clone was counted a single time. CDR3 sequence (DNA): TGTGCCCCAAGGACAGGGGGCGAAGTCACTGAAGCTTTCTTT. Its translation: CAPRTGGEVTEAFF. V gene TRBV24-1 combines with J gene TRBJ1-1, with TRBD1 matching over 11 bases. This CDR3 has 14 residues. The V gene end was trimmed by 12 bases and the J gene end by 4 bases; junction bases not matched to a gene: 9. The germline CDR1 and CDR2 sequences are KGHDR and SFDVKD.

The rearrangement joins TRBV7-9 to TRBJ2-1, with a weak D call TRBD2 (6 bases). The CDR3 has 13 amino acids. Trimming took off 3 bases at V and 8 bases at J, with 11 bases between the two ends. Germline V gene sequence: CDR1 SEHNR, CDR2 FQNEAQ (reference sequence). CDR3 region: CASSLEGRHEQFF. In nucleotides, the CDR3 is TGTGCCAGCAGCTTGGAGGGACGGCATGAGCAGTTCTTC.

The chain carries TRBV7-9 and TRBJ2-3; TRBD2 is a possible D gene (5 bases). Germline CDR1 and CDR2: SEHNR and FQNEAQ (reference sequence). With 2 bases removed from V and 0 bases from J, the gap between germline ends came to 12 bases. CDR3 length: 16 amino acids. DNA of the CDR3: TGTGCCAGCAGCTTACTGGCAACGGGGAGCACAGATACGCAGTATTTT. Translation: CASSLLATGSTDTQYF.

This clone was seen a handful of times. The V gene is TRBV7-6, the J gene TRBJ2-1; no definite D call. Per the germline V gene, CDR1 is SGHVS and CDR2 is FNYEAQ. The CDR3 loop spans 13 amino acids. V was shortened by 1 base and J by 3 bases, with 4 bases between the two germline ends. The CDR3 reads CASSLGIYNEQFF. As DNA, the CDR3 is TGTGCCAGCAGCTTAGGAATCTACAATGAGCAGTTCTTC.

The CDR3 coding sequence is TGTGCCAGCAGTGCCCGACAGGGAGTGAAGCCCCAGCATTTT. Protein: CASSARQGVKPQHF. This chain joins TRBV2 and TRBJ1-5, with TRBD1 matching 7 bases. Trimming at V came to 4 bases and at J to 8 bases, leaving 8 bases not matched to a gene. The CDR3 totals 14 residues. Germline V gene data show CDR1 as SNHLY and CDR2 as FYNNEI.

This clone was seen only once. This chain connects TRBV10-3 to TRBJ2-5; D unclear. This CDR3 is built from 11 residues. V was shortened by 4 bases and J by 3 bases, with 3 bases between the two germline ends. Germline CDR1 and CDR2: ENHRY and SYGVKD. The CDR3 sequence: CAISAEETQYF. The CDR3 nucleotides read TGTGCCATCAGTGCGGAAGAGACCCAGTACTTC.

J is TRBJ1-1 and V is TRBV28, with D unclear. The length of the CDR3 is 14 residues. The V gene's germline CDR1 is MDHEN and CDR2 SYDVKM. Trimming took 5 bases from V and 6 from J, leaving 16 bases between them. This CDR3 is CASSGQGKGAEAFF. CDR3 nucleotides: TGTGCCAGCAGTGGCCAAGGGAAGGGCGCTGAAGCTTTCTTT.

The genes are TRBV5-1 and TRBJ2-1, with 12 bases aligning to TRBD2. Trimming removed 0 bases from V and 14 bases from J; junction bases left unmatched: 6. This CDR3 contains 14 residues. CDR1 and CDR2 (germline): SGHRS, YFSETQ. The CDR3, as DNA: TGCGCCAGCAGCTTGGATGGACTAGCGGGGTGGGAGTTCTTC. The encoded protein is CASSLDGLAGWEFF. The full variable domain, in which reference TRBV5-1 and TRBJ2-1 provide the parts outside the CDR3, is KAGVTQTPRYLIKTRGQQVTLSCSPISGHRSVSWYQQTPGQGLQFLFEYFSETQRNKGNFPGRFSGRQFSNSRSEMNVSTLELGDSALYLCASSLDGLAGWEFFGPGTRLTVL.

This sequence joins TRBV6-2 or TRBV6-3 and TRBJ2-1; D unclear. The germline CDR1 and CDR2 sequences are MNHEY and SVGEGT. The CDR3 sequence is 16 residues long. Trimming pared 2 bases from V and 8 bases from J, leaving 19 bases between. The CDR3 is CASSYMDILKGDEQFF. CDR3 DNA sequence: TGTGCCAGCAGTTACATGGATATCCTCAAGGGCGATGAGCAGTTCTTC.

The gene calls are TRBV30 and TRBJ1-6; D remains unclear. V was pared by 5 bases and J by 10 bases, with 18 bases between. The CDR3 loop spans 14 amino acids. Looked up from germline, CDR1 is GTSNPN and CDR2 is SVGIG (reference sequence). For the CDR3, the DNA is TGTGCCTGGGTTACTAGACTTGGCGGCTCACCCCTCCACTTT. Its translation: CAWVTRLGGSPLHF.

V usage is TRBV4-3 and J usage is TRBJ1-3; D is undetermined. Per the germline V gene, CDR1 is LGHNA and CDR2 is YSLEER. Between the trimmed V and J ends, which lost 0 bases and 4 bases, there was a span of 7 bases. The CDR3 is 14 residues long. Written as DNA, the CDR3 is TGCGCCAGCAGCCAAGATAGGGCAGGAAACACCATATATTTT. This codes for CASSQDRAGNTIYF.